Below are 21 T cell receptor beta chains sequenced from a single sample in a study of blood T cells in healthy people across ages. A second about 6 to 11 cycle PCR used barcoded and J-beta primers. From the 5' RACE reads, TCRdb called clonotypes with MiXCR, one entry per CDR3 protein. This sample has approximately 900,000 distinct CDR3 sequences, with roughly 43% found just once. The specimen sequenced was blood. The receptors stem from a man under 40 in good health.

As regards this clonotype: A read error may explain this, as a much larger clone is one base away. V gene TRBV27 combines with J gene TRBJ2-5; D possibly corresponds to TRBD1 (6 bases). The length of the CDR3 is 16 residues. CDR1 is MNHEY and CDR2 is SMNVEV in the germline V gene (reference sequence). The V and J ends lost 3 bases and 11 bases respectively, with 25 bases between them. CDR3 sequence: CASSFKSGTYYNEQYF. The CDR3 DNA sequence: TGTGCCAGCAGTTTTAAATCCGGGACATATTACAATGAGCAGTACTTC.

As DNA, the CDR3 is TGTGCCAGTAGTATTCCCTGGGGCACAGATACGCAGTATTTT. Amino acid sequence: CASSIPWGTDTQYF. The chain uses TRBV19 and TRBJ2-3; unclear D gene. This CDR3 region has 14 residues. V lost 3 bases, J lost 1 base, and 8 bases lay in between. Germline V gives CDR1 LNHDA, CDR2 SQIVND (reference sequence).

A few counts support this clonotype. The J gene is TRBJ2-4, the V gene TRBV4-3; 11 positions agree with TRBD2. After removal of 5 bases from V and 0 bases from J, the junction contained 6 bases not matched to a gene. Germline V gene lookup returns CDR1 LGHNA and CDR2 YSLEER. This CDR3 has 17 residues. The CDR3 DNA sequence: TGCGCCAGCAGCAGGACTAGCGGGTCTTTAGCCAAAAACATTCAGTACTTC. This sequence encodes CASSRTSGSLAKNIQYF.

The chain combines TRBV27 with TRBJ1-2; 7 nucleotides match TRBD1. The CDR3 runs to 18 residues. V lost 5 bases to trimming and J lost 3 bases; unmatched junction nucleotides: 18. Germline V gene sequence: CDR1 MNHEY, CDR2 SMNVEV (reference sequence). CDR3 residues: CASSPQGGTPVDHYGYTF. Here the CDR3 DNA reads TGTGCCAGCAGTCCCCAGGGGGGGACACCGGTGGATCACTATGGCTACACCTTC.

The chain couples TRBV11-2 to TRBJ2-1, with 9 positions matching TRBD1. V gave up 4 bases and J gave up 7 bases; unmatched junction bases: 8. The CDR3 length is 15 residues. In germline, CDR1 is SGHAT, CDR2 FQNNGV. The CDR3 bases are TGTGCCAGCAGCTCTTGGGACAGGGTGGGAAATGAGCAGTTCTTC. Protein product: CASSSWDRVGNEQFF.

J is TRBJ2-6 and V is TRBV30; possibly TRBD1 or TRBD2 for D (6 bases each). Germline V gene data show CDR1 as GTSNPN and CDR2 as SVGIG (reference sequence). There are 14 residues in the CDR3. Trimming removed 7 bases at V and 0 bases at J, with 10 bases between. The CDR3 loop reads CASPGASGANVLTF. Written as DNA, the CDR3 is TGTGCCTCCCCGGGGGCCTCTGGGGCCAACGTCCTGACTTTC.

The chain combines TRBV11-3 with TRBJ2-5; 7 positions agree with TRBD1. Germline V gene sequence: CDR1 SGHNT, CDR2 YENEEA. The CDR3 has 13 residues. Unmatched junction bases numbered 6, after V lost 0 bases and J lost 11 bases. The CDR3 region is CASSLERQGGQYF. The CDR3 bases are TGTGCCAGCAGCTTAGAGAGACAGGGCGGACAGTACTTC.

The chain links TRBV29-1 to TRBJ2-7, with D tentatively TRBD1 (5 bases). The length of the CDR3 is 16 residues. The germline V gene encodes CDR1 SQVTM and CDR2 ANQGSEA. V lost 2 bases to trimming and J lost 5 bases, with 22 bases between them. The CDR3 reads CSVESFGLWQGNEQYF. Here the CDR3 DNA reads TGCAGCGTTGAAAGTTTCGGGCTGTGGCAGGGCAACGAGCAGTACTTC.

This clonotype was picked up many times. Here the CDR3 reads CASSLGTRPQFF. The CDR3 DNA reads TGTGCCAGCAGTTTAGGAACCCGACCGCAGTTCTTC. The chain is built from TRBV12-3 or TRBV12-4 and TRBJ2-1; D is uncertain. The length of the CDR3 is 12 residues. V lost 1 base and J lost 12, with 10 bases in between.

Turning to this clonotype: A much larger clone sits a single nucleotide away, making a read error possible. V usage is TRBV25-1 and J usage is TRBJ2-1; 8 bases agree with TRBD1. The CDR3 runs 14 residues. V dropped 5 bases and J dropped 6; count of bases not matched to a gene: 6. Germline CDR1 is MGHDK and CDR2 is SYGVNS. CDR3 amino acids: CASSNRGICNEQFF. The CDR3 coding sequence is TGTGCCAGCAGTAACAGGGGGATCTGCAATGAGCAGTTCTTC.

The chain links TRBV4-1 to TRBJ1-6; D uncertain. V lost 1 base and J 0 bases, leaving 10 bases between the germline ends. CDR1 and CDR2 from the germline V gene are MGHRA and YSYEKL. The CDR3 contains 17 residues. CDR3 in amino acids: CASSQGPQSSYNSPLHF. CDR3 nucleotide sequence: TGCGCCAGCAGCCAAGGACCTCAGAGCTCCTATAATTCACCCCTCCACTTT.

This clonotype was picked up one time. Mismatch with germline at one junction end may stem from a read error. For the CDR3, the DNA is TGTGCCGGCAGCTCACGTAAAGGGGCCGGCACTGAAGCTTTCTTT. Its translation is CAGSSRKGAGTEAFF. The chain recombines TRBV7-9 with TRBJ1-1, with D possibly being TRBD1 (5 bases). This CDR3 is built from 15 residues. Germline loops: CDR1 SEHNR, CDR2 FQNEAQ (reference sequence).

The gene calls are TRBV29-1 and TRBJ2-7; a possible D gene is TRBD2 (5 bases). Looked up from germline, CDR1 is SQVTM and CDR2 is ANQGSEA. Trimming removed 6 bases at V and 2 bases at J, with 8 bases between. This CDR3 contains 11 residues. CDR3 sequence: CSVLLAYEQYF. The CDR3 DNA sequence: TGCAGCGTACTACTAGCCTACGAGCAGTACTTC.

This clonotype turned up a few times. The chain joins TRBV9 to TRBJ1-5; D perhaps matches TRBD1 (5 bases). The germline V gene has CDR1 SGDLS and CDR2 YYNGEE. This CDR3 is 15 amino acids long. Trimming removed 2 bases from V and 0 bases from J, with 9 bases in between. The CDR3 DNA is TGTGCCAGCAGCGTGGGGACCCTTAGCAATCAGCCCCAGCATTTT. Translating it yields CASSVGTLSNQPQHF.

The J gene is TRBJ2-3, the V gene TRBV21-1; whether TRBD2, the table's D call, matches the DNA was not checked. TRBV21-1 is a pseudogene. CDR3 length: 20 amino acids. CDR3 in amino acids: CASSPKRSGGALGSTDTQYF. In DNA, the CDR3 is TGTGCCAGCAGCCCTAAGAGGAGCGGGGGGGCCCTCGGTAGCACAGATACGCAGTATTTT.

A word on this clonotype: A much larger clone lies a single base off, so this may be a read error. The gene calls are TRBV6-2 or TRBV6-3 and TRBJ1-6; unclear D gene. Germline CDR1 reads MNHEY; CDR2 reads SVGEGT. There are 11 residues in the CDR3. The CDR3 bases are TGTGCCAGCACCTCCGGTTCACCCCCCCACTTT. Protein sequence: CASTSGSPPHF.

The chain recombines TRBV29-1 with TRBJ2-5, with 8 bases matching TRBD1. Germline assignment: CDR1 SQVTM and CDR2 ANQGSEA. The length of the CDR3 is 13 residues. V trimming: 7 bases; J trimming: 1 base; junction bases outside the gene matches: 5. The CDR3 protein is CSAPTGGQETQYF. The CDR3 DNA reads TGCAGCGCTCCCACAGGGGGCCAAGAGACCCAGTACTTC.

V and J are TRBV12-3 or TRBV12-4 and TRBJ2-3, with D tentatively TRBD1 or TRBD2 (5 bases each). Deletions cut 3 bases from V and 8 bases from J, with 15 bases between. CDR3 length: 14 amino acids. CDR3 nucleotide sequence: TGTGCCAGCAGTTTGGGACGGTCCCTCGGTACGCAGTATTTT. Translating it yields CASSLGRSLGTQYF.

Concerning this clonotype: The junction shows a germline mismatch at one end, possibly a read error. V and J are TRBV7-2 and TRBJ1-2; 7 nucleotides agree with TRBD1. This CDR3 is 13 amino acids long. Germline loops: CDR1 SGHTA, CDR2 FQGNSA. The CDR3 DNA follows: TGTTCCAGCAGCCGGGACAGCAACTATGGCTACACCTTC. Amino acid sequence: CSSSRDSNYGYTF.

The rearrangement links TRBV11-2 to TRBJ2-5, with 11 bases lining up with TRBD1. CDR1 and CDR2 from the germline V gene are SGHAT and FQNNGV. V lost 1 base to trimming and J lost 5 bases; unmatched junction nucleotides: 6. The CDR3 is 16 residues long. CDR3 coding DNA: TGTGCCAGCAGCTTAGTCGGACAGGGGGCAAGGGAGACCCAGTACTTC. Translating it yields CASSLVGQGARETQYF.

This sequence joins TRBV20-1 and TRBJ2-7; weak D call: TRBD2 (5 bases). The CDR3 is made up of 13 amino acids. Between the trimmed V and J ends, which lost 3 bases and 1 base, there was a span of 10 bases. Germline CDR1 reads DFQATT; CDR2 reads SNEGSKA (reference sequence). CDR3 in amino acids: CSARETGSYEQYF. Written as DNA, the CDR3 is TGCAGTGCTAGGGAAACGGGATCCTACGAGCAGTACTTC.